This entry lists 3 T cell receptor beta chains sequenced from one sample in a study of shared clonotypes between healthy human individuals. Sequencing was performed with immunoSEQ multiplex PCR; in TCRdb, only in-frame clones are kept and a portion is missing. This sample has hundreds of thousands of clones, with around 90% found just once. As defined, naive CD8 cells were CD45RO-negative and positively selected for CCR7, with terminally differentiated effector memory CD45RA+ cells excluded. Sequenced input: naive CD8+ T cells sorted from blood. The receptors here all came from a man younger than 45 in good health.

This chain links TRBV19 with TRBJ2-7; D not resolved. Germline V gives CDR1 LNHDA, CDR2 SQIVND (reference sequence). The V and J ends lost 6 bases and 0 bases respectively, with 12 bases between them. The CDR3 totals 14 residues. The CDR3 protein is CASRTTEYSYEQYF. The CDR3 bases are TGTGCCAGTAGGACCACGGAGTACTCCTACGAGCAGTACTTC.

The chain couples TRBV7-9 to TRBJ2-2, with 10 positions matching TRBD2. The CDR3 runs to 18 residues. Germline V gene data show CDR1 as SEHNR and CDR2 as FQNEAQ (reference sequence). Trimming cost V 5 bases and J 3 bases; bases outside gene matches: 12. DNA for the CDR3: TGTGCCAGCAGCCAGGCAGCTAGCGGGAGTCCTTACACCGGGGAGCTGTTTTTT. Translating gives CASSQAASGSPYTGELFF. Looking up the rest from reference TRBV7-9 and TRBJ2-2 gives the full variable domain: DTGVSQNPRHKITKRGQNVTFRCDPISEHNRLYWYRQTLGQGPEFLTYFQNEAQLEKSRLLSDRFSAERPKGSFSTLEIQRTEQGDSAMYLCASSQAASGSPYTGELFFGEGSRLTVL.

This clone was counted once. One end of the junction does not line up with germline, which may come from a read error. The gene calls are TRBV7-9 and TRBJ2-5; unclear D gene. Per germline, CDR1 SEHNR and CDR2 FQNEAQ (reference sequence). CDR3 length: 11 residues. In DNA, the CDR3 is TGTGCCAGCAGCTTCTCGCTACGTGTGGACTTC. It encodes CASSFSLRVDF.